This T cell receptor (beta chain) was sequenced in a study of cytomegalovirus exposure and HLA in healthy donors (dated by TCRdb to about 2017). Regarding the research as a whole: An earlier analysis of 587 of the donors reported over 250 Gb of sequence data and 117 million unique TCR beta sequences obtained from some 170 million T cells. Four or five DR-DQ haplotypes were treated as single units for association and clustering because of strong linkage in the cohort. Among the roughly 390 genotyped donors, about 83% belonged to the genetic ancestry cluster associated with self-reported Caucasian donors. All discovery cohort repertoires had been generated on a single sequencing platform. HLA typing covered class I and class II loci at four-digit resolution. Among several hundred genotyped donors of the cohort, an average of approximately 240,000 unique TCR beta nucleotide sequences was sequenced per donor, of which about 19% were non-productive. In addition to the first cohort of about 650 subjects, a separate validation cohort of over 90 different subjects was used. Roughly 300 gigabases of sequencing data and 80 million or so unique TCR sequences were included in an early release covering around 650 HLA-typed donors. Typing coverage varied by locus: roughly 629-640 donors for A, B, C, DRB1 and DQB1; approximately 500 for DQA1; around 570 for DPA1; approximately 450 for DPB1. The T cell repertoires of several hundred subjects were profiled by immunosequencing and related to cytomegalovirus serostatus. High-throughput TCR immunosequencing, statistical association of individual TCRs with disease status, and machine learning were combined to predict cytomegalovirus infection status. Alongside the repertoire data, information on donor age, sex, ethnicity and CMV serostatus was compiled. An earlier analysis of around 540 of the donors applied high-throughput TCR beta sequencing to assess whether each TCR beta V gene segment acted as functional or pseudogenic. The study was designed to test whether signatures of past pathogen exposure could be identified by cataloging public T cell receptors. A later genetic analysis used genome-wide SNP genotypes for about three fifths of the roughly 700 donors, treating that subset as a discovery cohort. Rather than drawing on any new phenotypic data, the later analysis identified candidate immune exposures from TCR beta sequences and the way those sequences occurred across donors. A later analysis re-analyzed previously published TCR beta repertoires from 660 or so donors and added high-resolution HLA genotyping to study TCR occurrence patterns. Results the study describes overall, beyond this receptor: The cohort was sequenced for TCR beta chains only, and without alpha or paired-chain data the features that could be detected were limited. Compared with equally common non-associated chains, HLA-associated TCR beta chains in a later analysis were more clonally expanded and had lower generation probabilities. Roughly uniform sequencing depth across donors was assumed in presence/absence analyses, although this assumption may not hold. Most TCR sequences were observed very rarely across donors, whereas some public TCRs were present in many individuals. A later genetic analysis reported fewer N-insertions in productive TCRs among donors in an Asian-associated ancestry cluster than the roughly 700-donor mean. A few of the identified cytomegalovirus-associated TCR beta chains were confirmed in vitro to be specific for cytomegalovirus antigens. According to a later analysis, TCR association rates differed among HLA loci, with DRB1 alleles showing the most associated TCRs and HLA-C alleles showing the fewest. Because the 87-base-pair reads could not distinguish some IMGT-functional V segments, including TRBV6-2 and TRBV6-3, those segments were excluded. For the cohort, immune exposure information was limited to CMV serostatus. When HLA alleles, especially DR and DQ, strongly co-occurred, TCR associations were difficult to assign to individual alleles. It was suggested by the authors that the approach could potentially be generalized to other disease states and immunological phenotypes. The study gave a list of around 170 TCR beta chains associated with cytomegalovirus. A further reported finding was that TCR beta sequences accurately predicted the HLA-A and HLA-B alleles for most subjects in the first cohort. Linkage disequilibrium might explain the correlated functional status among segregating V segments, but an unknown experimental factor could not be excluded. Most CMV-associated TCR beta chains appeared to be HLA-restricted in a later analysis, and the HLA associations seemed to be driven largely by CMV exposure. In an earlier analysis of roughly 560 of the donors, most TCR beta V segments were observed in productive rearrangements about 87% or about 30% of the time, broadly matching IMGT annotations. Cytomegalovirus status was reported to be diagnosed by the classifier with high specificity and sensitivity in both the original and validation cohorts. Several of the top co-occurrence clusters appeared to be linked to parvovirus B19, influenza, CMV and Epstein-Barr virus, according to a later analysis. Because HLA typing was missing for some donors at each locus, association tests included only the typed subset. The earlier analysis of nearly 600 of the donors excluded 15 to 20 rarely observed V segments, including chromosome 9 orphons, because counts were too low. A cluster of highly shared sequence variants was judged likely to represent a technical artifact of the sequencing pipeline. An association between a missense DCLRE1C variant and V-gene and J-gene trimming of TCR beta chains was found in a later genetic analysis and replicated in an independent cohort. At a false discovery rate of 0.05, a later analysis linked about 17,000 TCR beta sequences to specific HLA alleles.

The library was obtained by the immunoSEQ multiplex PCR assay. For the multiplex PCR, a mixture combining 60 forward primers for TCR Vbeta segments and 13 reverse primers for TCR Jbeta segments was used. A multiplex PCR assay on genomic DNA amplified the CDR3 region of rearranged TCR beta genes. Amplified TCR beta libraries were sequenced as 87-base-pair reads on the Illumina HiSeq System. Per the source publication's procedure: A later analysis tallied roughly 80 million unique TCR beta chains across the 650 to 750 repertoires, and some 12 million of those chains were shared by two or more donors. Raw reads were error-corrected and collapsed into unique sequences by a nearest-neighbor algorithm in which closely related sequences were merged to remove PCR and sequencing errors. CDR3 sequences were aligned to IMGT reference sequences to assign V, D and J gene segments. For a sequence to be retained, a match of at least six nucleotides to both a V gene segment and a J gene segment was required. Rearrangements were called productive when the CDR3 lacked stop codons and stayed in frame with V and J; all others were non-productive. CDR3 was defined by IMGT convention, running from the second conserved V-encoded cysteine to the conserved J-encoded phenylalanine. Sequences without an unambiguous match to a single V gene segment were excluded from the earlier analysis of a few hundred of the donors. In an earlier analysis of around 590 of the donors, a V segment was called functional when productive rearrangements were above 56.7%, and segregating when the standard deviation between donors exceeded 5%. To diagnose cytomegalovirus status from the catalog of TCR beta chain sequences, a statistical classification framework was built. A later analysis assigned V and J genes by comparing TCR nucleotide sequences with IMGT/GENE-DB human TR gene sequences. A later analysis assigned CDR3 sequences and most-parsimonious VDJ recombination scenarios with the TCRdist pipeline. In a later analysis, each TCR beta chain was defined by its CDR3 amino acid sequence together with its V-gene family, and reads lacking a unique V-gene family were excluded. In a later analysis, 500 to 700 highly shared, low-generation-probability nucleotide sequences were removed to address suspected cross-contamination and a sequencing artifact. In a later analysis, a clonal expansion index for each public chain was calculated from normalized within-repertoire ranks of inferred template counts. In a later analysis, generation probabilities were computed with a VDJ recombination model fitted to out-of-frame rearrangements, and the resulting probabilities were checked against IGoR. A later analysis scored TCR-TCR, TCR-HLA and TCR-CMV co-occurrence with hypergeometric tests, applying a repertoire-size bias correction to TCR pairs. False discovery rates were estimated in a later analysis by permuting HLA or CMV assignments 20 times. In a later analysis, co-occurring TCRs were grouped using DBSCAN, with TCRdist sequence similarity added in when clustering inside HLA-allele-positive subsets. For co-occurrence clustering, repertoires with fewer than 30,000 or more than 120,000 public chains were excluded, along with 5 or 6 repertoires with anomalous nucleotide sharing. TCRdb stores this immuneACCESS table with in-frame sequences only. Part of the clones is absent; in the studies checked, under half of the shortfall reflects unresolved V genes, and no reason is known for the rest. D and trimming were read from the DNA, whereas the V and J calls and clone size are those reported in that table. This sample holds about 180,000 clones; 70% to 80% were observed only once. The ten largest account for more than 1.4% of the sample.

Worth noting for this clone: No antigen is known for it. Base qualities are not recorded, but no much larger clone differs from it by a single base.

The V and J ends are trimmed by 5 bases and 1 base, leaving 9 bases between them. CDR1 and CDR2 were assigned from the germline V gene (reference sequence) as MNHEY and SMNVEV. Its CDR3 holds 13 amino acids, cysteine through phenylalanine. Only the CDR3 region is kept as DNA, spanning 39 bases read in frame from base 1. The cohort consisted of fewer than 700 healthy bone marrow donors. All cohort members were sampled while nominally healthy, although unrecorded immune exposures were likely present. The donor tested CMV seronegative, placing the donor among the 350 to 400 seronegative members of the cohort. Each donor provided a peripheral blood sample, and peripheral blood mononuclear cells were used for TCR beta sequencing. Genomic DNA extraction from the blood cell samples was performed with the Qiagen DNeasy Blood Extraction Kit.

Sequences were obtained from PBMCs. This TCR came from a man aged 18 to 29 in good health and CMV-seronegative. The chain employs TRBV27 and TRBJ2-7; the D gene remains uncertain. DNA sequence: TGTGCCAGCAGTCAAACAGCTTCCTACGAGCAGTACTTC. The translation is CASSQTASYEQYF.